The rows below give T cell receptor beta chains drawn from one sample of a study of Ad26.COV2.S vaccination and SARS-CoV-2 variants. Produced via immunoSEQ multiplex PCR; TCRdb's table is partial and in-frame only. The data show more than 400,000 clones, less than 95% seen once. This material consisted of peripheral blood, taken in a trial of Ad26.COV2.S vaccine versus placebo. All receptors derive from a person between 18 and 59 years old who received the Ad26.COV2.S COVID-19 vaccine or a placebo. Each CDR3 is given with its conserved first and last residue. D genes are given only for firm matches.

cdr3_aa,d_call,v_call,j_call
CATSDPQASGSTETQYF,TRBD2,TRBV24-1,TRBJ2-5
CASSQTGYNSPLHF,TRBD1,TRBV6-5,TRBJ1-6
CASSVGQGRTIQYF,TRBD1,TRBV9,TRBJ2-4
CASTYDVSEKLFF,-,TRBV28,TRBJ1-4
CASRTWGQDTQYF,-,TRBV27,TRBJ2-3
CASSQGRVNTEAFF,-,TRBV4-2,TRBJ1-1
CASRVTGTGATDTQYF,TRBD1,TRBV28,TRBJ2-3
CASSFRAGRPMGPFAKNIQYF,TRBD2,TRBV7-8,TRBJ2-4
CASSLRDRGFGGYTF,TRBD1,TRBV28,TRBJ1-2
CASSQDLGLSETQYF,-,TRBV3-1/TRBV3-2,TRBJ2-5
CASSQAGGISTDTQYF,-,TRBV4-2,TRBJ2-3